Given below is one T cell receptor beta chain in context. The sample originates from a study of T cells in localized non-small cell lung cancer. The CDR3 runs to 16 residues. The germline V gene encodes CDR1 SGHTA and CDR2 FQGNSA. V trimming: 5 bases; J trimming: 5 bases; junction bases outside the gene matches: 5. Sequencing used immunoSEQ multiplex PCR; TCRdb keeps in-frame clones, though not all of them. The table has just under 20,000 clones, approximately 90% seen once. This chain links TRBV7-2 with TRBJ2-3; 15 bases are shared with TRBD2. The sequencing used peripheral blood, collected before any cancer treatment. The TCR comes from a man between 40 and 70 years old with stage I lung adenocarcinoma. Written as DNA, the CDR3 is TGTGCCAGCAGCCGAGGGACTAGCGGGGGGATAGATACGCAGTATTTT. The encoded protein is CASSRGTSGGIDTQYF.